This is a list of T cell receptor beta chains from one sample in a study of T cells after posttransplantation cyclophosphamide. Profiled with immunoSEQ multiplex PCR; TCRdb holds only in-frame clones, not every one. The sample shows around 28,000 clones, none of them appearing just once. The sequencing input was PBMCs. Receptor source: a woman aged 55-69 years in good health, CMV-negative, and a related stem cell transplant donor. CDR3s leave out the opening cysteine and the closing phenylalanine or tryptophan. D genes are given only for firm matches.

v_gene | d_gene | CDR3aa
TRBV14 | . | ASNLAGPLNEQF
TRBV27 | TRBD2 | ASSRGLAAGNRNTGELF
TRBV6-2/TRBV6-3 | . | ASREGHLSNQPQH
TRBV28 | TRBD1 | ASSSTGTGKDTQY
TRBV5-4 | . | ASSLVREETQY
TRBV27 | TRBD1 | ASSLDRAPRVETQY
TRBV27 | . | ASGQDSYEQY
TRBV7-9 | TRBD1 | ASSSRTGGDTDTQY
TRBV12-3/TRBV12-4 | TRBD1 | ASTRQGRWVDTEAF
TRBV9 | . | ASSVGAANEKLF
TRBV2 | . | ASSRGGTLANTEAF
TRBV9 | . | ASSVQSTGSDEQF
TRBV6-5 | . | ASRGGQLYEQY
TRBV6-5 | TRBD1 | ASSTIDRGNGYT
TRBV7-2 | . | ASSFRPGDAGKAYEQY
TRBV5-4 | . | ASSLLGANYGYT
TRBV6-6 | . | AAKGQGTIGTDTQY
TRBV9 | TRBD2 | ASSVAGTSLETQY
TRBV4-1 | TRBD2 | TSSQAILAGSYNEQF
TRBV7-9 | TRBD2 | ASSISSGSYNEQF
TRBV9 | . | ASSPPRTDYNEQF
TRBV24-1 | . | ATPRSGMPNEKLF
TRBV9 | TRBD1 | ASSEGQGGEKLF
TRBV2 | TRBD1 | ASRDRSSYNSPLH
TRBV6-6 | . | ASSLGQLNVLT
TRBV27 | TRBD2 | ASSSPRLAGGKAYEQY
TRBV6-2/TRBV6-3 | TRBD2 | ASRLSGGATDTQY
TRBV6-5 | TRBD1 | ASSYGTGYYGYT
TRBV30 | TRBD1 | ACSDREYEQY
TRBV7-7 | TRBD1 | ASSSTGGPYNEQF
TRBV6-5 | . | ASSYSSGSYNSPLH
TRBV7-9 | TRBD1 | ASSLSLYSGGFQTQY
TRBV2 | TRBD1 | ASSRQGYPSKNIQY
TRBV5-1 | . | ASTDLGTPGADTQY
TRBV18 | TRBD1 | ASSPGTGYYEQY
TRBV9 | . | ASSLGSGTDTQY
TRBV14 | TRBD2 | ASSPRRGARIDTQY
TRBV30 | TRBD1 | AWSVPGQSNQPQH